What follows are 18 T cell receptor beta chains derived from one specimen sequenced in a study of T cell repertoires in Merkel cell carcinoma. The assay was immunoSEQ multiplex PCR, and TCRdb's table has in-frame clones only and misses some. The data contain about 14,000 clones, under 85% of them singletons. The sample consisted of tumor tissue. The receptors come from an adult with Merkel cell carcinoma.

This chain connects TRBV7-2 to TRBJ1-1; no definite D call. V dropped 3 bases and J dropped 5 bases, with 10 bases sitting between them. The CDR3 sequence is 13 residues long. Germline CDR1 reads SGHTA; CDR2 reads FQGNSA. CDR3 sequence: CASSFVGGTEAFF. The CDR3 bases are TGTGCCAGCAGCTTCGTAGGAGGGACTGAAGCTTTCTTT. The variable domain in full, completed from reference TRBV7-2 and TRBJ1-1, reads GAGVSQSPSNKVTEKGKDVELRCDPISGHTALYWYRQSLGQGLEFLIYFQGNSAPDKSGLPSDRFSAERTGGSVSTLTIQRTQQEDSAVYLCASSFVGGTEAFFGQGTRLTVV.

The rearrangement uses TRBV6-1 and TRBJ1-5; D is unresolved. Looked up from germline, CDR1 is MNHNS and CDR2 is SASEGT. CDR3 length equals 14 residues. The V end lost 1 base, the J end lost 2 bases, and 6 bases lay between the germline ends. The CDR3 is CASSEDWGNQPQHF. As DNA, the CDR3 is TGTGCCAGCAGTGAAGATTGGGGCAATCAGCCCCAGCATTTT.

The sample holds a few counts of this clone. This chain's CDR3 is CASSALQGSEGGYTF. CDR3 in DNA: TGTGCCAGCAGCGCGTTACAGGGGAGCGAGGGAGGCTACACCTTC. V gene TRBV7-9 combines with J gene TRBJ1-2, with 7 bases fitting TRBD1. The V and J ends lost 5 bases and 8 bases, in that order; junction bases with no gene match: 14. This CDR3 has 15 residues. CDR1 and CDR2 from the germline V gene are SEHNR and FQNEAQ (reference sequence).

This clone has a handful of counts. This chain links TRBV27 with TRBJ2-3, with 12 bases matching TRBD2. The CDR3 runs to 17 residues. Germline values: CDR1 MNHEY, CDR2 SMNVEV (reference sequence). With V trimmed by 5 bases and J by 1 base, 7 bases remained unmatched. The CDR3 DNA is TGTGCCAGCAGTCTCCAGGGACTAGCGGGCCGCACAGATACGCAGTATTTT. Protein product: CASSLQGLAGRTDTQYF.

This clone was seen once. This chain links TRBV5-1 with TRBJ1-1, with D perhaps TRBD1 (5 bases). V was cut by 2 bases and J by 4 bases, with 9 bases left in between. The CDR3 loop spans 13 amino acids. Germline loops: CDR1 SGHRS, CDR2 YFSETQ. CDR3 sequence reads: CASSFREGTEAFF. CDR3 nucleotides: TGCGCCAGCAGCTTCAGGGAGGGCACTGAAGCTTTCTTT.

The rearrangement links TRBV18 to TRBJ1-6; possibly TRBD1 for D (5 bases). The CDR3 runs to 14 residues. The V gene lost 3 bases and the J gene lost 6 bases, with 9 bases spanning the gap. CDR1 KGHSH and CDR2 LQKENI come from the germline V gene. The CDR3 DNA is TGTGCCAGCTCACCGCAGGGAAGTAATTCACCCCTCCACTTT. Amino acids: CASSPQGSNSPLHF.

This clone is labeled medium-sized. The chain combines TRBV4-1 with TRBJ1-5, with TRBD1 as a possible D gene (6 bases). In germline, CDR1 is MGHRA, CDR2 YSYEKL. Trimming left V 0 bases short and J 2 bases short, with 14 bases between. CDR3 size: 17 residues. CDR3 sequence: CASSQDQTGIGNQPQHF. CDR3 nucleotides: TGCGCCAGCAGCCAAGATCAAACAGGGATCGGCAATCAGCCCCAGCATTTT.

This clone was seen only a few times. The chain carries TRBV28 and TRBJ2-1; D may be TRBD2 (6 bases). Germline CDR1 MDHEN, CDR2 SYDVKM. The CDR3 contains 15 residues. Trimming shortened V by 6 bases and J by 5 bases, and 17 bases separated the two germline ends. The chain's CDR3 is CASRGGLGRNNEQFF. CDR3 nucleotides: TGTGCCAGCAGGGGGGGACTCGGGCGGAACAATGAGCAGTTCTTC.

This clone was counted a few times. DNA of the CDR3: TGTGCCAGCAGTAAAATCGGGACAGAGCAAGAGACCCAGTACTTC. As protein: CASSKIGTEQETQYF. The V and J genes are TRBV2 and TRBJ2-5; 7 positions agree with TRBD1. V trimming: 5 bases; J trimming: 2 bases; junction bases outside the gene matches: 8. CDR1 is SNHLY, CDR2 FYNNEI, per germline. This CDR3 is built from 15 residues. The variable domain in full, completed from reference TRBV2 and TRBJ2-5, reads EPEVTQTPSHQVTQMGQEVILRCVPISNHLYFYWYRQILGQKVEFLVSFYNNEISEKSEIFDDQFSVERPDGSNFTLKIRSTKLEDSAMYFCASSKIGTEQETQYFGPGTRLLVL.

The genes are TRBV18 and TRBJ2-3; the D gene could be TRBD1 or TRBD2 (5 bases each). The ends were cut back, 0 bases at V and 4 bases at J, with 5 bases in the middle. Germline CDR1 is KGHSH and CDR2 is LQKENI. CDR3 length equals 13 residues. The CDR3 reads CASSPPGADTQYF. The CDR3 DNA is TGTGCCAGCTCACCACCGGGGGCAGATACGCAGTATTTT.

The CDR3 DNA reads as TGTGCCAGCAGCTTGGCCGGGACAGGGAACGAGCAGTACTTC. It translates to CASSLAGTGNEQYF. The chain uses TRBV5-4 and TRBJ2-7, with 9 bases aligning to TRBD1. Germline V gene lookup returns CDR1 SGHNT and CDR2 YYREEE (reference sequence). The CDR3 extends over 14 amino acids. Germline trimming cut 0 bases from V and 5 bases from J; bases unmatched to any gene: 3.

This clone showed up just a few times. The chain recombines TRBV5-1 with TRBJ2-7; 7 bases fit TRBD1. This CDR3 has 13 amino acids. Trimming at V came to 4 bases and at J to 3 bases, leaving 4 bases not matched to a gene. Looked up from germline, CDR1 is SGHRS and CDR2 is YFSETQ. For the CDR3, the DNA is TGCGCCAGCAGCCATGGGACAGACTACGAGCAGTACTTC. Translating gives CASSHGTDYEQYF.

The gene calls are TRBV15 and TRBJ2-2; 7 nucleotides line up with TRBD2. Trimming removed 3 bases from V and 0 bases from J; junction bases left unmatched: 4. Germline loops: CDR1 LNHNV, CDR2 YYDKDF (reference sequence). This CDR3 has 16 residues. The CDR3 sequence is CATSRPAGSNTGELFF. CDR3 DNA: TGTGCCACCAGCAGGCCAGCGGGATCGAACACCGGGGAGCTGTTTTTT.

This chain joins TRBV10-3 and TRBJ2-2; TRBD1 aligns across 11 bases. Germline CDR1 is ENHRY and CDR2 is SYGVKD. The CDR3 runs to 15 residues. After removal of 6 bases from V and 4 bases from J, the junction contained 4 bases not matched to a gene. The CDR3 DNA reads as TGTGCCATCAGCCCGGGACAGGGGGGCACCGGGGAGCTGTTTTTT. Amino acid sequence: CAISPGQGGTGELFF.

This sequence joins TRBV4-1 and TRBJ2-1, with 13 bases aligning to TRBD2. This CDR3 is built from 19 residues. Germline V lookup: CDR1 MGHRA, CDR2 YSYEKL. The V gene end was trimmed by 5 bases and the J gene end by 0 bases; junction bases not matched to a gene: 10. CDR3 nucleotide sequence: TGCGCCAGCAGCTCAAGGACTAGCGGGGGCCAGAGCTCCTACAATGAGCAGTTCTTC. Its translation is CASSSRTSGGQSSYNEQFF.

The J gene is TRBJ2-1, the V gene TRBV9; no clear D. This CDR3 spans 11 amino acids. The V gene lost 7 bases and the J gene lost 2 bases, with 4 bases spanning the gap. Germline V gives CDR1 SGDLS, CDR2 YYNGEE. The chain's CDR3 is CASGPYNEQFF. In DNA, the CDR3 is TGTGCCAGCGGTCCCTACAATGAGCAGTTCTTC.

V and J are TRBV29-1 and TRBJ2-7; D is perhaps TRBD2 (5 bases). The germline CDR1 and CDR2 sequences are SQVTM and ANQGSEA. V gave up 6 bases and J gave up 7 bases, with 22 bases separating them. The CDR3 is made up of 14 amino acids. CDR3 protein: CSVEQFGVSGEQYF. The CDR3 nucleotides are TGCAGCGTAGAACAATTCGGGGTCTCGGGGGAGCAGTACTTC.

Relative to its sample, this clone is medium-sized. The rearrangement joins TRBV9 to TRBJ1-6; possible D gene TRBD1, 5 bases. The CDR3 totals 17 residues. The germline CDR1 and CDR2 sequences are SGDLS and YYNGEE. Trimming removed 3 bases from V and 0 bases from J, with 13 bases in between. The CDR3 nucleotides read TGTGCCAGCAGCGCCGGACATACCAGCTCCTATAATTCACCCCTCCACTTT. Translating it yields CASSAGHTSSYNSPLHF. The complete variable domain, with remaining parts taken from reference TRBV9 and TRBJ1-6, reads DSGVTQTPKHLITATGQRVTLRCSPRSGDLSVYWYQQSLDQGLQFLIQYYNGEERAKGNILERFSAQQFPDLHSELNLSSLELGDSALYFCASSAGHTSSYNSPLHFGNGTRLTVT.